One and the same sample provided the 5 T cell receptor beta chains below, sequenced in a study of human T cells and chemical hapten exposure. TCRdb re-called the RACE reads with MiXCR, one entry per CDR3 protein. This table holds tens of thousands of distinct CDR3 sequences, about 9.6% found once. Stated time point: patch test 1, 2 weeks after DPC sensitization. Treatment defined: therapeutic diphenylcyclopropenone sensitization with weekly scalp DPC. The sequencing here drew on whole blood, taken in connection with sensitization to the hapten diphenylcyclopropenone (DPC). These TCRs come from a woman aged 40-49 years with alopecia areata. Some clones in this sample may be carry-over from other donors' samples.

The CDR3 sequence: CASTPDRGSGANVLTF. The CDR3 DNA is TGTGCCAGCACCCCGGACAGGGGGTCTGGGGCCAACGTCCTGACTTTC. The chain has TRBV6-1 and TRBJ2-6; 10 nucleotides match TRBD1. The CDR3 consists of 16 residues. Trimming took 7 bases from V and 1 from J; bases not matched to a gene: 4. CDR1 and CDR2 from the germline V gene are MNHNS and SASEGT.

This clonotype was found many times. The J gene is TRBJ1-1, the V gene TRBV6-6; TRBD1 matches 11 bases. J lost 5 bases, V lost 5 bases, and 4 bases had no gene match. CDR3 length: 14 residues. CDR1 and CDR2 (germline): MNHNY, SVGAGI (reference sequence). CDR3 sequence: CASSGQGAMTEAFF. DNA for the CDR3: TGTGCCAGCAGTGGACAGGGGGCTATGACTGAAGCTTTCTTT.

This clonotype was observed at least ten times. The genes are TRBV7-2 and TRBJ2-1, with D possibly TRBD2 on 6 matching bases. CDR1 SGHTA and CDR2 FQGNSA come from the germline V gene. V lost 0 bases to trimming and J lost 8 bases, with 11 bases between them. CDR3 length: 14 residues. DNA of the CDR3: TGTGCCAGCAGCTTAGCGGGGGGTCCCGATGAGCAGTTCTTC. This sequence encodes CASSLAGGPDEQFF.

This clonotype was recorded a few times. The J gene is TRBJ2-7, the V gene TRBV28; tentative D call: TRBD2 (6 bases). This CDR3 region has 15 residues. The V and J ends lost 5 bases and 2 bases respectively, with 16 bases between them. The germline CDR1 and CDR2 sequences are MDHEN and SYDVKM. DNA for the CDR3: TGTGCCAGCAGTCCTGATTGGGGGGAGGCCTACGAGCAGTACTTC. It encodes CASSPDWGEAYEQYF.

This clonotype was counted at least ten times. The chain combines TRBV28 with TRBJ1-2; maybe TRBD1 (5 bases). Germline V lookup: CDR1 MDHEN, CDR2 SYDVKM. The ends were cut back, 5 bases at V and 7 bases at J, with 11 bases in the middle. The CDR3 sequence is 12 residues long. CDR3 region: CASSLGAGGYTF. The CDR3 DNA is TGTGCCAGCAGTCTTGGGGCGGGTGGCTACACCTTC.